Below, 27 T cell receptor beta chains from the same sample are listed, as sequenced in a study of patients and donors after allogeneic stem cell transplantation (dated by TCRdb to 2020 to 2022). The library was made by RT-PCR. These reads were obtained on a NextSeq 550. TCRdb reprocessing: public reads trimmed at Q25 with fastp, clones called with MiXCR, in-frame beta chains kept. For every CDR3 protein sequence, its rows merge into one entry that carries the most common genes and DNA. The sample table records tens of thousands of distinct CDR3 sequences; roughly a third of these occur just once. 76% of the sample is held by the ten biggest clonotypes. The sample taken for sequencing was blood, either unsorted or a sorted T cell fraction (not recorded which). The receptors come from a human donor who was either an allogeneic HSCT recipient or a stem cell or donor lymphocyte infusion donor (not recorded which). It is not recorded whose cells these are; they may come from a transplant donor.

Only a few counts were recorded for this clonotype. This chain connects TRBV29-1 to TRBJ1-3, with a possible D match to TRBD1 (5 bases). The germline V gene has CDR1 SQVTM and CDR2 ANQGSEA. V was cut by 3 bases and J by 4 bases, with 7 bases left in between. The length of the CDR3 is 12 residues. The DNA of the CDR3 is TGCAGCGTTGACTCAGGGGGAAACACCATATATTTT. It encodes CSVDSGGNTIYF.

This clonotype was picked up a small number of times. This chain connects TRBV6-5 to TRBJ1-1; 7 bases align to TRBD1. Trimming removed 6 bases from V and 10 bases from J; junction bases left unmatched: 11. From germline, CDR1 is MNHEY and CDR2 SVGAGI. The CDR3 loop spans 13 amino acids. The CDR3 region is CASSTREGARAFF. CDR3 DNA: TGTGCCAGCAGCACCCGGGAGGGGGCGCGAGCTTTCTTT.

V usage is TRBV4-1 and J usage is TRBJ1-1, with unresolved D. CDR1 is MGHRA, CDR2 YSYEKL, per germline. The CDR3 extends over 14 amino acids. The V gene lost 0 bases and the J gene lost 4 bases, with 9 bases spanning the gap. This chain's CDR3 is CASSQEILSTEAFF. The CDR3 DNA follows: TGCGCCAGCAGCCAAGAAATCCTATCCACTGAAGCTTTCTTT.

This chain links TRBV12-3 or TRBV12-4 with TRBJ1-1, with a possible D match to TRBD1 (5 bases). The CDR3 is 15 amino acids. V lost 3 bases and J 7 bases, leaving 18 bases between the germline ends. CDR3 in DNA: TGTGCCAGCAGTTTGGGCCATAGGACGGGGGGTGAAGCTTTCTTT. Its translation is CASSLGHRTGGEAFF.

In this sample, this clonotype turned up a few times. This sequence joins TRBV10-3 and TRBJ1-4; D is ambiguous. The CDR3 spans 16 residues. V shed 0 bases and J shed 4 bases, with 12 bases lying between them. Germline lookup yields CDR1 ENHRY and CDR2 SYGVKD. CDR3 sequence: CAISESTPDHNEKLFF. CDR3 DNA sequence: TGTGCCATCAGTGAGTCGACGCCAGATCATAATGAAAAACTGTTTTTT.

This clonotype occurred a few times. The rearrangement links TRBV12-3 or TRBV12-4 to TRBJ1-3, with a possible D match to TRBD1 (5 bases). CDR3 size: 14 residues. The ends were cut back, 7 bases at V and 0 bases at J, with 10 bases in the middle. The CDR3 reads CASTQGGSGNTIYF. The CDR3 DNA reads TGTGCCAGCACCCAGGGTGGCTCTGGAAACACCATATATTTT.

The chain employs TRBV24-1 and TRBJ2-1; 14 bases fit TRBD2. The germline V gene encodes CDR1 KGHDR and CDR2 SFDVKD. The CDR3 is 17 residues long. The V gene end was trimmed by 4 bases and the J gene end by 4 bases; junction bases not matched to a gene: 5. The CDR3 loop reads CATSDAGTSGSYNEQFF. CDR3 coding DNA: TGTGCCACCAGTGACGCCGGGACTAGCGGGAGTTACAATGAGCAGTTCTTC.

The chain uses TRBV7-9 and TRBJ2-3; 9 bases agree with TRBD1. Germline CDR1 SEHNR, CDR2 FQNEAQ (reference sequence). The length of the CDR3 is 17 residues. J was trimmed by 3 bases and V by 3 bases; bases with no gene match: 10. CDR3 protein: CASSLGTGRFRTDTQYF. The CDR3 DNA reads TGTGCCAGCAGCTTGGGGACAGGGAGGTTTAGGACAGATACGCAGTATTTT.

V and J are TRBV12-3 or TRBV12-4 and TRBJ1-2; 8 bases map to TRBD1. The CDR3 consists of 15 residues. Germline trimming cut 2 bases from V and 2 bases from J; bases unmatched to any gene: 4. The CDR3 is CASSLSDRANYGYTF. Here the CDR3 DNA reads TGTGCCAGCAGTTTATCGGACAGGGCCAACTATGGCTACACCTTC.

This clonotype was observed at least ten times. The rearrangement joins TRBV12-3 or TRBV12-4 to TRBJ1-4; possible D gene TRBD1, 6 bases. V was cut by 6 bases and J by 7 bases, with 18 bases left in between. This CDR3 comprises 15 residues. The CDR3 reads CASSSIGGRSEKLFF. The CDR3 nucleotides read TGTGCCAGCAGCTCTATCGGGGGGCGAAGTGAAAAACTGTTTTTT.

The chain is built from TRBV5-1 and TRBJ1-2; 7 bases fit TRBD1. V shed 0 bases and J 8 bases; nucleotides not matched to a gene: 10. The germline V gene encodes CDR1 SGHRS and CDR2 YFSETQ. There are 15 residues in the CDR3. The CDR3 DNA reads as TGCGCCAGCAGCTTGGCAGGGACAGACGCTTGGGGCTACACCTTC. Translating it yields CASSLAGTDAWGYTF.

This clonotype was seen more than once but under ten times. The chain has TRBV12-3 or TRBV12-4 and TRBJ1-2; no firm D call. Trimming removed 2 bases at V and 5 bases at J, with 9 bases between. There are 13 residues in the CDR3. The CDR3: CASSLRADYGYTF. DNA for the CDR3: TGTGCCAGCAGTTTACGTGCAGATTATGGCTACACCTTC.

The chain links TRBV7-9 to TRBJ2-5; D is undetermined. Trimming took off 5 bases at V and 1 base at J, with 11 bases between the two ends. Germline lookup yields CDR1 SEHNR and CDR2 FQNEAQ (reference sequence). The CDR3 length is 14 residues. CDR3 nucleotide sequence: TGTGCCAGCAGCCCAAAGGCCCTCCAAGAGACCCAGTACTTC. It is translated as CASSPKALQETQYF. Combining the CDR3 with reference TRBV7-9 and TRBJ2-5 gives the whole variable domain DTGVSQNPRHKITKRGQNVTFRCDPISEHNRLYWYRQTLGQGPEFLTYFQNEAQLEKSRLLSDRFSAERPKGSFSTLEIQRTEQGDSAMYLCASSPKALQETQYFGPGTRLLVL.

This clonotype was seen only a few times. The chain has TRBV6-5 and TRBJ1-6, with 9 bases that match TRBD1. The CDR3 extends over 17 amino acids. The germline CDR1 and CDR2 sequences are MNHEY and SVGAGI. The junction had 6 bases not matched to a gene; V was cut back by 6 bases and J by 0 bases. CDR3 region: CASSQGQGSSYNSPLHF. The CDR3 DNA reads as TGTGCCAGCAGCCAAGGACAGGGGAGCTCCTATAATTCACCCCTCCACTTT.

This clonotype came up a few times. The rearrangement uses TRBV7-6 and TRBJ1-1; TRBD1 matches 11 bases. With V trimmed by 4 bases and J by 6 bases, 13 bases remained unmatched. This CDR3 is built from 17 residues. Germline V gives CDR1 SGHVS, CDR2 FNYEAQ. The CDR3, as DNA: TGTGCCAGCAGCTCCTACCGGGACAGGGGGATGCAGGCTGAAGCTTTCTTT. Its translation: CASSSYRDRGMQAEAFF.

This clonotype is hyperexpanded by share. The chain is built from TRBV7-2 and TRBJ2-1; either TRBD1 or TRBD2 may fit D (5 bases each). V shed 1 base and J shed 13 bases, with 11 bases lying between them. CDR1 is SGHTA and CDR2 is FQGNSA in the germline V gene. This CDR3 has 12 residues. The CDR3 spells CASSLDLGTQFF. Written as DNA, the CDR3 is TGTGCCAGCAGCTTAGATTTGGGGACCCAGTTCTTC.

This clonotype was observed a few times. The chain carries TRBV18 and TRBJ1-2; D uncertain. Trimming shortened V by 2 bases and J by 8 bases, and 18 bases separated the two germline ends. The length of the CDR3 is 15 residues. Germline CDR1 reads KGHSH; CDR2 reads LQKENI. The CDR3 coding sequence is TGTGCCAGCTCACCAAAGTGGACCGAGGCCTTAGGCTACACCTTC. Amino acids: CASSPKWTEALGYTF.

The chain couples TRBV13 to TRBJ2-7, with D possibly being TRBD1 (6 bases). The germline V gene encodes CDR1 PRHDT and CDR2 FYEKMQ (reference sequence). This CDR3 is 14 amino acids long. The V end was cut by 5 bases, the J end by 2 bases, with 13 bases between. CDR3 coding DNA: TGTGCCAGCAGCAGTCGACAGGAGCCCTACGAGCAGTACGTC. The encoded protein is CASSSRQEPYEQYV.

A few counts support this clonotype. The gene calls are TRBV20-1 and TRBJ1-2; 7 bases align to TRBD1. The CDR3 consists of 14 residues. Germline trimming cut 3 bases from V and 0 bases from J; bases unmatched to any gene: 4. Germline CDR1 DFQATT, CDR2 SNEGSKA (reference sequence). The CDR3 sequence: CSASSGTANYGYTF. The DNA of the CDR3 is TGCAGTGCTAGCTCCGGGACAGCTAACTATGGCTACACCTTC.

For the CDR3, the DNA is TGTGCCATCACCTCACAGGAGAACACTGAAGCTTTCTTT. This encodes CAITSQENTEAFF. The V call is TRBV10-3, the J call TRBJ1-1, with a tentative D call TRBD1 (5 bases). CDR1 and CDR2 from the germline V gene are ENHRY and SYGVKD. V lost 7 bases, J lost 1 base, and 10 bases lay in between. The CDR3 is 13 amino acids.

The count of this clonotype is one. The chain is built from TRBV20-1 and TRBJ2-5, with 8 bases identical to TRBD1. This CDR3 spans 14 amino acids. The V gene's germline CDR1 is DFQATT and CDR2 SNEGSKA (reference sequence). The V segment lost 5 bases and the J segment 3 bases; nucleotides outside the gene matches: 8. For the CDR3, the DNA is TGCAGTGCTTCACCCGGGACAGGAGAAGAGACCCAGTACTTC. Its protein product is CSASPGTGEETQYF.

This clonotype appeared many times. The V and J genes are TRBV12-3 or TRBV12-4 and TRBJ1-4; D uncertain. The ends were cut back, 4 bases at V and 0 bases at J, with 12 bases in the middle. This CDR3 has 16 residues. The CDR3 DNA reads TGTGCCAGCAGTTCCGAACAGCTTACAACTAATGAAAAACTGTTTTTT. Translated: CASSSEQLTTNEKLFF.

This sequence joins TRBV6-1 and TRBJ1-1; TRBD1 is a possible D gene (5 bases). The germline gives CDR1 MNHNS, CDR2 SASEGT. Trimming pared 5 bases from V and 5 bases from J, leaving 12 bases between. This CDR3 region has 13 residues. In DNA form, the CDR3 reads TGTGCCAGCAGTTTGGGACGACGGACTGAAGCTTTCTTT. Protein: CASSLGRRTEAFF.

The table lists this clonotype with a few counts. This chain joins TRBV28 and TRBJ1-1; no firm D call. Deletions cut 4 bases from V and 0 bases from J, with 6 bases between. The germline gives CDR1 MDHEN, CDR2 SYDVKM. This CDR3 has 13 residues. In DNA form, the CDR3 reads TGTGCCAGCAGTTCCCCAGTGAACACTGAAGCTTTCTTT. Protein sequence: CASSSPVNTEAFF.

This clonotype was picked up a small number of times. V is TRBV11-2 and J is TRBJ1-2, with a tentative D call TRBD1 (5 bases). This CDR3 comprises 15 residues. Trimming pared 4 bases from V and 4 bases from J, leaving 16 bases between. Germline CDR1 reads SGHAT; CDR2 reads FQNNGV. The CDR3 sequence is CASSSADRDLYGYTF. In DNA form, the CDR3 reads TGTGCCAGCAGCTCCGCTGACAGAGACCTCTATGGCTACACCTTC.

In this sample, this clonotype turned up a few times. The chain is built from TRBV7-2 and TRBJ1-4; 11 positions match TRBD1. CDR1 and CDR2 from the germline V gene are SGHTA and FQGNSA. CDR3 length: 15 amino acids. The J segment lost 10 bases and the V segment lost 2 bases, leaving 6 bases of the junction unmatched. Written as DNA, the CDR3 is TGTGCCAGCAGCTTAACTAGGACAGGGGGCGGAAAACTGTTTTTT. This translates into CASSLTRTGGGKLFF.

This clonotype was seen a few times. This chain joins TRBV12-3 or TRBV12-4 and TRBJ1-1; D unclear. The CDR3 has 15 residues. Deletions cut 5 bases from V and 1 base from J, with 14 bases between. The CDR3 here is CASSPEGWGNTEAFF. The DNA of the CDR3 is TGTGCCAGCAGTCCCGAGGGTTGGGGGAACACTGAAGCTTTCTTT.